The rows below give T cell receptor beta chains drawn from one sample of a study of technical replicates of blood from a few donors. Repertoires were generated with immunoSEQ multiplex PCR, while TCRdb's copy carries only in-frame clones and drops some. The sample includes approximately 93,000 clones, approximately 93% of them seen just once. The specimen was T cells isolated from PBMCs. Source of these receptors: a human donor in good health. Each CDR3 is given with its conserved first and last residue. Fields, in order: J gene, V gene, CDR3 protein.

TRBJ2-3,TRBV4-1,CASSPGQGARDTQYF
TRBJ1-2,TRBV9,CASSVGDRPYGYTF
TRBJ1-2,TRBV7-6,CASSLSPGNTYGYTF
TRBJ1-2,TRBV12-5,CASGTLVYGYTF
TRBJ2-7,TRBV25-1,CASSESGTSGIYEQYF
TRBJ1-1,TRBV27,CASSFASGEAFF
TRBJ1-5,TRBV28,CATGGPPFNQPQHF
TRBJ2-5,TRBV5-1,CASSQVMGLAGGKTQYF
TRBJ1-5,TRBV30,CAWSQGENQPQHF
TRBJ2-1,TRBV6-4,CASSESAGGYSEQFF
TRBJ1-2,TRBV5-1,CASSLDPNTGGGYTF